A selection of T cell receptor beta chains follows, all from one sample in a study of Graves' ophthalmopathy and Graves' hyperthyroidism. MiXCR, applied by TCRdb to the multiplex PCR reads, yields one record per CDR3 protein. The table lists approximately 540,000 distinct CDR3 sequences, just under 40% of them singletons. Sequencing was done on a sample of peripheral blood or thyroid tissue (not recorded which). The receptors stem from an adult man with Graves' hyperthyroidism. Both conserved end residues are part of each CDR3. The D gene is left open where the match is weak. Size tells how often a clone was seen (once, few, many) or the class of an expanded clone, and some rows leave it out.

>NA|TRBV25-1|TRBJ2-5|NA
TGTGCCAGCAGCGTTGCAGGTCAGGGAGTAATAGAGACCCAGTACTTC
CASSVAGQGVIETQYF
>NA|TRBV12-3/TRBV12-4|TRBJ1-6|TRBD1
TGTGCCAGCAGCCCCTGGACAGGAAGCTCCTATAATTCACCCCTCCACTTT
CASSPWTGSSYNSPLHF
>once|TRBV10-3|TRBJ2-5|NA
TGTGCCAGCAGAGGTCCGGACCTTTCCCAAGAGACCCAGTACTTC
CASRGPDLSQETQYF
>NA|TRBV7-9|TRBJ2-7|TRBD1
TGTGCCAGCAGCTTAATCCCGGACAGGATTGACGATGAGCAGTACTTC
CASSLIPDRIDDEQYF
>medium-sized|TRBV20-1|TRBJ2-7|NA
TGCAGTGCTAGGGACAGGAGGGACCACGAGCAGTACTTC
CSARDRRDHEQYF
>NA|TRBV24-1|TRBJ2-7|NA
TGTGCCACCAGTGATTTCTCGACAACCGCGATCTACGAGCAGTACTTC
CATSDFSTTAIYEQYF
>NA|TRBV19|TRBJ2-3|TRBD1
TGTGCCAGTAGTATTGACAGGGTGGCAGATACGCAGTATTTT
CASSIDRVADTQYF
>many|TRBV5-4|TRBJ2-2|TRBD1
TGTGCCAGCAGCTTGGCCAGGGGGCGCACCGGGGAGCTGTTTTTT
CASSLARGRTGELFF
>NA|TRBV12-3/TRBV12-4|TRBJ1-2|TRBD1
TGTGCCAGCAGTTTCGGTATAGGGGGCGGCTACACCTTC
CASSFGIGGGYTF
>once|TRBV29-1|TRBJ1-5|NA
TGCAGCTTAGGGCAGGGCTACAATCAGCCCCAGCATTTT
CSLGQGYNQPQHF
>many|TRBV9|TRBJ1-4|NA
TGTGCCAGCAGCGTGGAACCAACTAATGAAAAACTGTTTTTT
CASSVEPTNEKLFF
>many|TRBV12-3/TRBV12-4|TRBJ1-4|NA
TGTGCCAGCTCGGGTCCAGGAGACAATGAAAAACTGTTTTTT
CASSGPGDNEKLFF
>many|TRBV20-1|TRBJ1-1|NA
TGCAGTGCTAGGGACAGCCCAGGAACTGAAGCTTTCTTT
CSARDSPGTEAFF
>many|TRBV4-2|TRBJ1-6|NA
TGTGCCAGCAGCCAAGATGGGGGGTCAGGGACTTCACCCCTCCACTTT
CASSQDGGSGTSPLHF
>NA|TRBV29-1|TRBJ1-2|NA
TGCAGCGTTGAGGAGAGCGGCTACACCTTC
CSVEESGYTF
>NA|TRBV29-1|TRBJ2-5|NA
TGCAGCGTTGTGGGACGACTAGTAGAGACCCAGTACTTC
CSVVGRLVETQYF
>few|TRBV7-8|TRBJ2-1|NA
TGTGCCAGCAGACCTAGACTAGACAATGAGCAGTTCTTC
CASRPRLDNEQFF
>NA|TRBV25-1|TRBJ1-6|NA
TGTGCCAGTTATAATTCACCCCTCCACTTT
CASYNSPLHF
>many|TRBV5-1|TRBJ1-4|NA
TGCGCCAGCAGGTCCGGGGAGAGCGGTGAAAAACTGTTTTTT
CASRSGESGEKLFF
>NA|TRBV29-1|TRBJ1-1|NA
TGCAGCGTTCCCGACCGCCAGAGGAACACTGAAGCTTTCTTT
CSVPDRQRNTEAFF
>many|TRBV25-1|TRBJ1-3|NA
TGTGCCAGCAGTGGGGGGGTCGGAAACACCATATATTTT
CASSGGVGNTIYF
>many|TRBV5-1|TRBJ1-1|TRBD1
TGCGCCAGCAGCCTTGGACAGGCCGGCACTGAAGCTTTCTTT
CASSLGQAGTEAFF
>many|TRBV20-1|TRBJ1-2|TRBD1
TGCAGTGCTAGAGCCGGGGACAGGGACTATGGCTACACCTTC
CSARAGDRDYGYTF
>few|TRBV18|TRBJ2-5|NA
TGTGCCAGCCCCTCCGAAGGGGTCAACGAGACCCAGTACTTC
CASPSEGVNETQYF
>NA|TRBV7-9|TRBJ2-1|NA
TGTGCCAGCAGCCCGAGCAGGGTCAAGCTAAAGGATGAGCAGTTCTTC
CASSPSRVKLKDEQFF
>NA|TRBV18|TRBJ2-5|NA
TGTGCCAGCTCCCGATTGGAGACCCGGTACTTC
CASSRLETRYF
>NA|TRBV5-1|TRBJ2-1|TRBD2
TGCGCCAGCAGCTTAGCGGGAAAGGCAGGCAATGAGCAGTTCTTC
CASSLAGKAGNEQFF
>NA|TRBV20-1|TRBJ2-5|TRBD2
TGCAGTGCTAGCCCTCTAGCGGGATACCCCCAAGAGACCCAGTACTTC
CSASPLAGYPQETQYF
>NA|TRBV24-1|TRBJ2-2|NA
TGTGCCAGCAGTTTAGGGGGGTCTCGCACCGGGGAGCTGTTTTTT
CASSLGGSRTGELFF
>few|TRBV30|TRBJ1-2|NA
TGTGCCTGGGGAAACGGACAGTATGGCTACACCTTC
CAWGNGQYGYTF
>many|TRBV7-9|TRBJ2-5|NA
TGTGCCAGCAGCTACCCCGTTGGGGGAGAGACCCAGTACTTC
CASSYPVGGETQYF
>NA|TRBV10-3|TRBJ1-5|NA
TGTGCCTCTTACGCGGGACGGATGAACAATCAGCCCCAGCATTTT
CASYAGRMNNQPQHF
>many|TRBV19|TRBJ1-4|NA
TGTGCCAGCCGGACAGAGATCCAAGCAACTAATGAAAAACTGTTTTTT
CASRTEIQATNEKLFF
>many|TRBV6-5|TRBJ2-5|TRBD1
TGTGCCAGCAGGCACGGCCACCCGGGACAGGCCCAACAAGAGACCCAGTACTTC
CASRHGHPGQAQQETQYF
>NA|TRBV10-3|TRBJ2-1|NA
TGTGCCATCAGTGAAGGGACGAAAGAGCAGTTCTTC
CAISEGTKEQFF
>few|TRBV29-1|TRBJ2-7|NA
TGCAGCTCCTACGAGCAGTACTTC
CSSYEQYF
>many|TRBV9|TRBJ1-4|TRBD1
TGTGCCAGCAGCGAGACAGGGGGAGGTGAAAAACTGTTTTTT
CASSETGGGEKLFF
>many|TRBV28|TRBJ1-5|NA
TGTGCCAGCACCGAAGGCACGCAGCCCCAGCATTTT
CASTEGTQPQHF
>many|TRBV9|TRBJ1-2|NA
TGTGCCAGCAGCCCCCTAGGCTATGGCTACACCTTC
CASSPLGYGYTF
>many|TRBV19|TRBJ1-5|TRBD1
TGTGCCAGTAGTCCGAGGGGGCGCAATCAGCCCCAGCATTTT
CASSPRGRNQPQHF
>many|TRBV2|TRBJ2-5|NA
TGTGCCAGCAGCGATAGTTGGAGGGAGACCCAGTACTTC
CASSDSWRETQYF
>NA|TRBV20-1|TRBJ1-5|NA
TGCAGTGAAACGTGGCGCGATCAGCCCCAGCATTTT
CSETWRDQPQHF
>NA|TRBV10-3|TRBJ1-2|TRBD1
TGTGCCATCAGCACAACCCCGGGACAGAAGACCTATGGCTACACCTTC
CAISTTPGQKTYGYTF
>many|TRBV27|TRBJ2-2|NA
TGTGCCAGCAGTTGGCGTCCGCTCACCGGGGAGCTGTTTTTT
CASSWRPLTGELFF
>few|TRBV29-1|TRBJ2-3|NA
TGCAGCTTCAGACTCACAGATACGCAGTATTTT
CSFRLTDTQYF
>many|TRBV10-2|TRBJ1-2|NA
TGCGCCAGCAGTGAGATCTACCGGACAGACAAACCTTGCTACACCTTC
CASSEIYRTDKPCYTF
>NA|TRBV5-1|TRBJ2-5|TRBD2
TGCGCCAGCAGCTTTGGGGGACTAGCGGGAGGGGAGACCCAGTACTTC
CASSFGGLAGGETQYF
>many|TRBV29-1|TRBJ2-2|NA
TGCAGCGTTGGACAGTTCGCGAACACCGGGGAGCTGTTTTTT
CSVGQFANTGELFF
>many|TRBV2|TRBJ1-1|NA
TGTGCCAGCAGTCAGGCCGAAGTGGAGAACACTGAAGCTTTCTTT
CASSQAEVENTEAFF
>many|TRBV7-9|TRBJ1-6|NA
TGTGCCAGCAGCTTTGGTAGTTCACCCCTCCACTTT
CASSFGSSPLHF
>NA|TRBV15|TRBJ2-5|NA
TGTGCCACCAGCAGAGGAGGGGCCGGGGAGCAGTACTTC
CATSRGGAGEQYF
>NA|TRBV2|TRBJ2-5|TRBD1
TGTGCCAGCAGTCAACGACAGGGGGGGAGTGCGGCCCAGTACTTC
CASSQRQGGSAAQYF
>few|TRBV7-9|TRBJ2-7|TRBD1
TGTGCCAGCAGCTCCCGGGACAGGGGAGTTTACGAGCAGTACTTC
CASSSRDRGVYEQYF
>few|TRBV4-1|TRBJ2-2|TRBD2
TGCGCCAGCAGCCTATCTAGCGGGGACGTCACCGGGGAGCTGTTTTTT
CASSLSSGDVTGELFF